These 24 T cell receptor beta chains share one sample of origin, sequenced in a study of metastatic and nonmetastatic thyroid tumors. TCRdb re-clonotyped the PCR reads via MiXCR. The sample lists 11,000 to 15,000 clones; 25% to 35% were seen once. Every patient underwent thyroid surgery untreated. Material: tumor tissue. The receptors shown here come from a female donor with papillary thyroid cancer or a benign thyroid nodule (not recorded which). Some clones in this sample may be carry-over from other donors' samples.

In this sample, this clone turned up many times. J is TRBJ2-4 and V is TRBV7-2, with D possibly being TRBD1 (6 bases). Germline V lookup: CDR1 SGHTA, CDR2 FQGNSA. V was shortened by 5 bases and J by 8 bases, with 16 bases between the two germline ends. The CDR3 is 14 amino acids. CDR3 residues: CASSDWGLADIQYF. For the CDR3, the DNA is TGTGCCAGCAGCGACTGGGGGCTCGCGGACATTCAGTACTTC.

By proportion, this clone is medium-sized. V gene TRBV9 combines with J gene TRBJ2-2, with D perhaps TRBD1 (5 bases). With 2 bases removed from V and 7 bases from J, the gap between germline ends came to 9 bases. Germline-derived CDR1 and CDR2 are SGDLS and YYNGEE. The CDR3 spans 13 residues. Here the CDR3 reads CASSVQGGGELFF. The CDR3 nucleotides read TGTGCCAGCAGCGTGCAGGGCGGCGGGGAGCTGTTTTTT. Based on the CDR3 plus reference TRBV9 and TRBJ2-2, the full variable domain is DSGVTQTPKHLITATGQRVTLRCSPRSGDLSVYWYQQSLDQGLQFLIQYYNGEERAKGNILERFSAQQFPDLHSELNLSSLELGDSALYFCASSVQGGGELFFGEGSRLTVL.

This clone rates as medium-sized. CDR3 sequence: CASSSQAGGYNEQFF. CDR3 sequence (DNA): TGTGCCAGCAGTTCCCAAGCGGGGGGGTACAATGAGCAGTTCTTC. The chain carries TRBV6-1 and TRBJ2-1; 10 bases align to TRBD2. V dropped 5 bases and J dropped 4; count of bases not matched to a gene: 5. CDR1 and CDR2 (germline): MNHNS, SASEGT. The CDR3 covers 15 residues.

This clone was recorded many times. A much larger clone sits a single nucleotide away, making a read error possible. The chain carries TRBV6-1 and TRBJ2-2; 7 positions agree with TRBD1. Germline V gene sequence: CDR1 MNHNS, CDR2 SASEGT. CDR3 size: 13 residues. CDR3 residues: CASSQQGTGELLF. CDR3 bases: TGTGCCAGCAGCCAACAGGGGACCGGGGAGCTGCTTTTT.

V and J are TRBV20-1 and TRBJ2-7; 9 bases agree with TRBD1. The CDR3 consists of 13 residues. Germline trimming cut 8 bases from V and 1 base from J; bases unmatched to any gene: 6. Germline lookup yields CDR1 DFQATT and CDR2 SNEGSKA (reference sequence). The CDR3 DNA reads TGCAGTAAAGGACAGGGGATTTCCTACGAGCAGTACTTC. It translates to CSKGQGISYEQYF.

This clone was counted once. The chain uses TRBV30 and TRBJ2-7; the D gene is possibly TRBD1 (6 bases). The length of the CDR3 is 13 residues. Germline CDR1 is GTSNPN and CDR2 is SVGIG (reference sequence). V lost 4 bases and J 3 bases, leaving 13 bases between the germline ends. CDR3 DNA: TGTGCCTGGACCGGGGACATTCGCTACGAGCAGTACTTC. It codes for CAWTGDIRYEQYF.

This clone was recorded many times. The conserved closing phenylalanine or tryptophan is absent in this CDR3, likely reflecting a read error. Other DNA sequences in the sample encode the same CDR3. The chain has TRBV9 and TRBJ2-4; D might be TRBD2 (6 bases). The CDR3 sequence is 19 residues long. The germline V gene encodes CDR1 SGDLS and CDR2 YYNGEE. Trimming shortened V by 0 bases and J by 0 bases, and 19 bases separated the two germline ends. CDR3 sequence: CASSVGLAGGPLAKNIQYS. The CDR3 coding sequence is TGTGCCAGCAGCGTAGGCCTAGCAGGAGGGCCTCTAGCCAAAAACATTCAGTACTCC.

This clone was detected many times. Written as DNA, the CDR3 is TGCAGCGCCCGCCAGCAGGGATGGACTGAAGCTTTCTTT. It translates to CSARQQGWTEAFF. The V gene is TRBV29-1, the J gene TRBJ1-1; a weak D match, TRBD1 (5 bases). The ends were cut back, 7 bases at V and 5 bases at J, with 17 bases in the middle. Germline V lookup: CDR1 SQVTM, CDR2 ANQGSEA. CDR3 length: 13 amino acids.

This clone was found many times. CDR3 sequence reads: CASSLEGQGVKRNTEAFF. The CDR3 DNA sequence: TGCGCCAGCAGCTTGGAGGGACAGGGGGTGAAGAGGAACACTGAAGCTTTCTTT. The V gene is TRBV5-1, the J gene TRBJ1-1, with 11 nucleotides matching TRBD1. Germline V gene lookup returns CDR1 SGHRS and CDR2 YFSETQ. Unmatched junction bases numbered 8, after V lost 0 bases and J lost 1 base. The CDR3 is 18 amino acids.

The V gene is TRBV12-3 or TRBV12-4, the J gene TRBJ1-6, with D unresolved. The V end was cut by 3 bases, the J end by 3 bases, with 6 bases between. The CDR3 sequence is 14 residues long. CDR3 loop: CASSFGSYNSPLHF. CDR3 in DNA: TGTGCCAGCAGTTTTGGCAGCTATAATTCACCCCTCCACTTT.

In this sample, this clone turned up many times. The chain employs TRBV6-4 and TRBJ2-1; TRBD1 or TRBD2 may be the D gene (6 bases each). The germline V and J ends were trimmed by 3 bases and 9 bases, with 12 bases remaining between them. CDR3 size: 13 residues. CDR1 and CDR2 (germline): MRHNA, SNTAGT. The CDR3 is CASSERGEGEQFF. Written as DNA, the CDR3 is TGTGCCAGCAGTGAAAGGGGGGAAGGTGAGCAGTTCTTC.

At least ten counts were recorded for this clone. The V gene is TRBV5-6, the J gene TRBJ1-1, with D possibly being TRBD1 (6 bases). This CDR3 is 13 amino acids long. The germline gives CDR1 SGHDT, CDR2 YYEEEE. Trimming pared 1 base from V and 4 bases from J, leaving 8 bases between. The CDR3 coding sequence is TGTGCCAGCAGCTTGAAAGGGGGCACTGAAGCTTTCTTT. This gives the protein CASSLKGGTEAFF.

The V gene is TRBV19, the J gene TRBJ2-7; D might be TRBD2 (5 bases). CDR1 is LNHDA, CDR2 SQIVND, per germline (reference sequence). Deletions cut 4 bases from V and 4 bases from J, with 5 bases between. The CDR3 consists of 11 residues. CDR3 loop: CASSTGYEQYF. CDR3 DNA: TGTGCCAGTAGTACGGGGTACGAGCAGTACTTC. The variable domain in full, completed from reference TRBV19 and TRBJ2-7, reads DGGITQSPKYLFRKEGQNVTLSCEQNLNHDAMYWYRQDPGQGLRLIYYSQIVNDFQKGDIAEGYSVSREKKESFPLTVTSAQKNPTAFYLCASSTGYEQYFGPGTRLTVT.

Ten or more counts support this clone. This chain connects TRBV9 to TRBJ1-1; possibly TRBD1 for D (5 bases). The CDR3 spans 14 residues. Germline CDR1 reads SGDLS; CDR2 reads YYNGEE. Trimming stripped 4 bases from V and 8 bases from J, with 18 bases between. The DNA of the CDR3 is TGTGCCAGCAGCCCTTCTGGGGCCCCTCAGGAAGCTTTCTTT. Encoded protein: CASSPSGAPQEAFF.

The rearrangement links TRBV6-6 to TRBJ2-5; TRBD2 matches at 7 bases. Germline CDR1 reads MNHNY; CDR2 reads SVGAGI (reference sequence). The V and J ends lost 2 bases and 4 bases, in that order; junction bases with no gene match: 4. This CDR3 is built from 14 residues. CDR3 sequence: CASSYGGSRETQYF. As DNA, the CDR3 is TGTGCCAGCAGTTACGGCGGGAGTCGAGAGACCCAGTACTTC.

The V and J genes are TRBV2 and TRBJ1-2; 8 positions match TRBD1. This CDR3 spans 14 amino acids. V lost 6 bases to trimming and J lost 4 bases; unmatched junction nucleotides: 7. The germline V gene encodes CDR1 SNHLY and CDR2 FYNNEI. CDR3 DNA sequence: TGTGCCAGCAGACAGGGGGATTGGAGCTATGGCTACACCTTC. Translation: CASRQGDWSYGYTF.

The chain recombines TRBV15 with TRBJ1-1, with D uncertain. CDR1 and CDR2 from the germline V gene are LNHNV and YYDKDF (reference sequence). The CDR3 runs 14 residues. Trimming removed 2 bases at V and 4 bases at J, with 11 bases between. Written as DNA, the CDR3 is TGTGCCACCAGCAGATGGGTCGAGGCCACTGAAGCTTTCTTT. Translating it yields CATSRWVEATEAFF.

The sample holds many counts of this clone. One junction end does not reproduce the germline sequence, and a read error may be involved. J is TRBJ1-1 and V is TRBV25-1; no definite D call. Germline values: CDR1 MGHDK, CDR2 SYGVNS. This CDR3 is 14 amino acids long. The CDR3 loop reads CASSECPPPPARTF. CDR3 coding DNA: TGTGCCAGCAGTGAATGCCCCCCCCCCCCGGCCCGCACATTT.

In this sample, this clone turned up a few times. J is TRBJ1-2 and V is TRBV27, with D possibly TRBD1 on 6 matching bases. Germline CDR1 MNHEY, CDR2 SMNVEV (reference sequence). The CDR3 loop spans 15 amino acids. V was clipped by 4 bases and J by 2 bases, with 14 bases between them. The CDR3 coding sequence is TGTGCCAGCAGTTCCTATGGGGACACCAACTATGGCTACACCTTC. Protein product: CASSSYGDTNYGYTF.

This clone was found a few times. CDR3 nucleotide sequence: TGTGCCAGCAGTGACTTAAACAGGGGGAACACTGAAGCTTTCTTT. Protein sequence: CASSDLNRGNTEAFF. This chain links TRBV6-1 with TRBJ1-1, with TRBD1 matching 7 bases. The CDR3 consists of 15 residues. From germline, CDR1 is MNHNS and CDR2 SASEGT. Trimming took 3 bases from V and 1 from J; bases not matched to a gene: 5.

This clone appeared many times. Other DNA sequences in this sample translate to the same CDR3. The V and J genes are TRBV3-1 and TRBJ2-1; TRBD1 matches 8 bases. The CDR3 length is 14 residues. Germline V gives CDR1 LGHDT, CDR2 YNNKEL (reference sequence). After removal of 1 base from V and 6 bases from J, the junction contained 2 bases not matched to a gene. The CDR3 nucleotides read TGTGCCAGCAGCCAAGGGACAGGGTTCAATGAGCAGTTCTTC. Protein product: CASSQGTGFNEQFF.

The chain combines TRBV7-8 with TRBJ2-6; D is possibly TRBD1 or TRBD2 (5 bases each). From germline, CDR1 is SGHVS and CDR2 FQNEAQ. This CDR3 is built from 16 residues. Trimming removed 1 base from V and 4 bases from J, with 11 bases in between. CDR3 coding DNA: TGTGCCAGCAGCTTAGACCAGGGAGCCGGGGCCAACGTCCTGACTTTC. It specifies CASSLDQGAGANVLTF.

In this sample, this clone turned up once. The gene calls are TRBV20-1 and TRBJ2-1, with D hard to call. The V end was cut by 3 bases, the J end by 4 bases, with 13 bases between. The CDR3 runs 14 residues. In germline, CDR1 is DFQATT, CDR2 SNEGSKA (reference sequence). CDR3 DNA: TGCAGTGCTAGGGCGGTTTCCGTTTACAATGAGCAGTTCTTC. This translates into CSARAVSVYNEQFF.

This clone was counted many times. The CDR3 coding sequence is TGTGCCAGCAGCCAGGGGCCCCAAGAGACCCAGTACTTC. This codes for CASSQGPQETQYF. The rearrangement joins TRBV7-7 to TRBJ2-5, with a tentative D call TRBD1 (6 bases). CDR3 length equals 13 residues. V lost 5 bases, J lost 1 base, and 8 bases lay in between. Germline CDR1 is SSHAT and CDR2 is FNYEAQ (reference sequence).